These T cell receptor beta chains were read from a single sample in a study of memory CD4+ T cells and cytomegalovirus serostatus. Libraries were prepared by immunoSEQ multiplex PCR; TCRdb keeps only in-frame clonotypes and omits some of them. This table holds about 61,000 clones, 82% found once. Specimen: memory CD4+ T cells from blood. These receptors came from an adult in good health and CMV-seronegative. CDR3s include the opening cysteine and the closing phenylalanine or tryptophan. The order of the fields is V gene, clone size, CDR3 protein. Rows give clone size only sometimes, using once, few, many, or a class for an expanded clone.

TRBV10-2	NA	CASSFTSGYGNEQFF
TRBV18	NA	CASSPTGGPYQPQHF
TRBV7-2	NA	CASSRRETQYF
TRBV30	few	CAWSAWHLNTEAFF
TRBV6-1	NA	CAARPRQDYYGYTF
TRBV4-1	few	CASSGRGPGYSYTF
TRBV5-4	NA	CASGAGGYQETQYF
TRBV5-1	NA	CASKEGTGLNYGYTF
TRBV7-9	NA	CASSPDGQWRQPQHF
TRBV2	NA	CASRPSGRRYEQYF
TRBV28	NA	CASSLRGGLKETQYF
TRBV11-3	NA	CASSPGQVPGGETQYF
TRBV5-1	NA	CASSPLGLATDTQYF
TRBV9	NA	CASSVGSSTNTEAFF
TRBV9	NA	CASSVVTASAYGYTF
TRBV7-9	NA	CASSRGPSGGEQYF
TRBV6-1	NA	CASSAVWAGIYSNQPQHF
TRBV29-1	few	CSGKQGLNTEAFF
TRBV19	NA	CASKPEQYTEAFF
TRBV7-9	NA	CASSLMYEQYF
TRBV28	NA	CASSLGNQPQHF
TRBV2	NA	CASSGRLAETQYF
TRBV29-1	once	CSVPLTVRDGGYTF
TRBV6-6	NA	CASSPKTGALDIQYF
TRBV28	NA	CASSLKPGLYEQYF
TRBV7-2	NA	CASSLRTGTAEAFF
TRBV7-7	NA	CASSPDLADTQYF
TRBV19	NA	CASRDGGFILYGYTF
TRBV2	few	CASSAYNEQFF
TRBV7-9	few	CASSLGQGSTEAFF
TRBV19	NA	CASSTGFNQPQHF
TRBV2	few	CASSEAYRPEQYF
TRBV18	NA	CASSLTGSGANVLTF
TRBV19	NA	CASSIRDRGRDEQYF
TRBV11-1	NA	CASSHPPRNTEAFF
TRBV5-1	NA	CASSLMPGGSSYEQYF
TRBV28	NA	CASSHGGPPGEKLFF
TRBV5-1	NA	CASSLAGTTNEKLFF
TRBV7-2	NA	CASSPGQVQETQYF
TRBV5-1	NA	CASSGQGRGGTDTQYF
TRBV5-1	few	CASSKGLAGIGRQETQYF
TRBV19	once	CASSIVLAGALNEQFF
TRBV7-2	NA	CASSPRDRRTFSNQPQHF
TRBV9	NA	CASSPRVLGNTEAFF
TRBV2	NA	CASRLQGDYGYTF
TRBV19	NA	CASSTSGFSYEQYF
TRBV7-3	few	CASSTLGQAGYTF
TRBV6-5	NA	CASSYLPGRMNTEAFF
TRBV10-1	NA	CASSEYHGNNEQFF
TRBV28	NA	CASSSFRGNYEQYF
TRBV4-1	few	CASSQPGVTGNTIYF
TRBV9	NA	CASSVASGLNTEAFF
TRBV27	NA	CASRKLTQGQFPGNTIYF
TRBV6-1	NA	CASSEARRVNQPQHF
TRBV6-5	NA	CASSYSSIAGEQYF